This record concerns one TCR beta chain sequence. Here immunoSEQ multiplex PCR was the method, and the copy in TCRdb shows in-frame clones only, minus some. The sample consists of approximately 210,000 clones, around nine tenths of them appearing once. The sample originates from a study of blood T cell repertoires in COVID-19. Material for sequencing was peripheral blood. This clonotype was obtained from a woman between 35 and 50 years old who had recovered from COVID-19.

CDR3 amino acids: CASSPPGTGVYGYTF. The CDR3, as DNA: TGTGCCAGCTCACCACCTGGGACAGGAGTCTATGGCTACACCTTC. The genes are TRBV18 and TRBJ1-2, with TRBD1 matching over 8 bases. The V gene's germline CDR1 is KGHSH and CDR2 LQKENI. The CDR3 totals 15 residues. V was clipped by 0 bases and J by 4 bases; unmatched bases: 4.